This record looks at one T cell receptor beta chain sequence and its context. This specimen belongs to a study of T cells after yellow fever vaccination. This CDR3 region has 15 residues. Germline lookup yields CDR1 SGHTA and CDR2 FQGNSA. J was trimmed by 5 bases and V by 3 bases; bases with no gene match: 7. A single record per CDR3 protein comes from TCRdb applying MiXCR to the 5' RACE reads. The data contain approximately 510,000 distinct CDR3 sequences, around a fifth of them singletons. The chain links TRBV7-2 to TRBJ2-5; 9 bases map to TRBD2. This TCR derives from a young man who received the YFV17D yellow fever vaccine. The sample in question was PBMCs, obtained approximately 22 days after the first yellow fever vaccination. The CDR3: CASSFGTSRLETQYF. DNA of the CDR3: TGTGCCAGCAGCTTTGGGACTAGCAGGTTGGAGACCCAGTACTTC.